Presented here are 25 T cell receptor beta chains from one specimen sequenced in a study of Graves' ophthalmopathy and Graves' hyperthyroidism. For repertoire sequencing, the TCR beta CDR3 regions were amplified from RNA transcripts. First-round RT-PCR employed HTBI primers, with a second-round multiplex PCR after it. TCRdb analysed the multiplex PCR reads with MiXCR anew, one entry per CDR3 protein. The table includes approximately 700,000 distinct CDR3 sequences, about 41% detected once. The specimen sequenced was peripheral blood. Receptors originate from an adult man with Graves' ophthalmopathy.

This clonotype occurred many times. V is TRBV10-3 and J is TRBJ1-6, with D perhaps matching TRBD1 (5 bases). Per the germline V gene, CDR1 is ENHRY and CDR2 is SYGVKD. Trimming left V 10 bases short and J 14 bases short, with 21 bases between. This CDR3 spans 13 amino acids. The CDR3 sequence: CASSPGTARTLHF. In DNA form, the CDR3 reads TGTGCCAGCAGCCCCGGGACCGCCAGGACCCTCCACTTT.

This clonotype appeared many times. The genes are TRBV10-2 and TRBJ1-1; D is ambiguous. The V end lost 0 bases, the J end lost 8 bases, and 13 bases lay between the germline ends. Germline V gene data show CDR1 as WSHSY and CDR2 as SAAADI. The CDR3 covers 14 residues. The CDR3 bases are TGCGCCAGCAGTGAGTCCTCAGGACTCGCGGAAGCTTTCTTT. Translation: CASSESSGLAEAFF.

This clonotype was observed at least ten times. The V and J genes are TRBV7-6 and TRBJ2-5, with 9 bases fitting TRBD2. V trimming: 7 bases; J trimming: 1 base; junction bases outside the gene matches: 4. This CDR3 is 14 amino acids long. CDR1 is SGHVS, CDR2 FNYEAQ, per germline. The CDR3 DNA is TGTGCCAGCACCCCGCGGGAGGGCCAAGAGACCCAGTACTTC. Its translation is CASTPREGQETQYF.

The chain is built from TRBV29-1 and TRBJ1-1; 7 nucleotides match TRBD1. The junction had 3 bases not matched to a gene; V was cut back by 5 bases and J by 0 bases. Germline V gene lookup returns CDR1 SQVTM and CDR2 ANQGSEA. CDR3 length: 13 residues. The CDR3 DNA follows: TGCAGCGTTAGGGACAGCCTGAACACTGAAGCTTTCTTT. Protein: CSVRDSLNTEAFF.

A few counts support this clonotype. The chain combines TRBV10-3 with TRBJ1-2, with TRBD1 matching over 9 bases. The V gene's germline CDR1 is ENHRY and CDR2 SYGVKD. The CDR3 extends over 15 amino acids. V lost 3 bases and J lost 8; bases outside the gene matches: 10. This CDR3 is CAISDGGTGTYGYTF. The DNA for the CDR3 is TGTGCCATCAGTGACGGCGGGACAGGGACTTACGGCTACACCTTC.

The chain combines TRBV12-3 or TRBV12-4 with TRBJ1-3; D is perhaps TRBD1 (6 bases). The V end was cut by 4 bases, the J end by 2 bases, with 12 bases between. This CDR3 has 15 residues. In nucleotides, the CDR3 is TGTGCCAGCAGTTCGCCCAAGGGGGCTGGAAACACCATATATTTT. This sequence encodes CASSSPKGAGNTIYF.

This clonotype showed up many times. The chain couples TRBV29-1 to TRBJ2-7; 7 bases map to TRBD2. The CDR3 is made up of 12 amino acids. The germline V gene has CDR1 SQVTM and CDR2 ANQGSEA. The CDR3 DNA reads TGCAGTGTCGGGGGGATATCCTACGAGCAGTACTTC. It codes for CSVGGISYEQYF.

There are many counts of this clonotype. The rearrangement joins TRBV6-1 to TRBJ1-2; 9 bases agree with TRBD1. This CDR3 has 15 amino acids. CDR1 MNHNS and CDR2 SASEGT come from the germline V gene. The trim removed 6 bases at V and 4 bases at J, leaving 9 bases unmatched. The CDR3 sequence: CASRPTGGKIYGYTF. CDR3 DNA sequence: TGTGCCAGCAGGCCAACAGGGGGCAAAATCTATGGCTACACCTTC.

On this clonotype: One base away lies a much larger clone, so this may be a sequencing read error. This chain links TRBV2 with TRBJ1-5; no definite D call. This CDR3 has 13 amino acids. CDR1 and CDR2 from the germline V gene are SNHLY and FYNNEI. The CDR3 loop reads CASSQGTVRPQHF. The CDR3 region has the DNA TGCGCCAGCAGCCAAGGAACGGTTCGGCCCCAGCATTTT. The full variable domain, with the rest looked up from reference TRBV2 and TRBJ1-5, is EPEVTQTPSHQVTQMGQEVILRCVPISNHLYFYWYRQILGQKVEFLVSFYNNEISEKSEIFDDQFSVERPDGSNFTLKIRSTKLEDSAMYFCASSQGTVRPQHFGDGTRLSIL.

V is TRBV11-3 and J is TRBJ2-7; D could derive from TRBD1 or TRBD2 (5 bases each). Between the trimmed V and J ends, which lost 8 bases and 9 bases, there was a span of 14 bases. The CDR3 is 11 amino acids. Germline CDR1 is SGHNT and CDR2 is YENEEA. The CDR3: CASRIGTGQYF. CDR3 DNA sequence: TGTGCCAGCCGCATCGGGACGGGGCAGTACTTC.

This clonotype occurred many times. The chain has TRBV29-1 and TRBJ2-7; unclear D gene. V was shortened by 4 bases and J by 2 bases, with 6 bases between the two germline ends. Germline CDR1 is SQVTM and CDR2 is ANQGSEA. This CDR3 region has 11 residues. CDR3 region: CSVADTYEQYF. The CDR3 bases are TGCAGCGTTGCTGATACCTACGAGCAGTACTTC.

This chain links TRBV2 with TRBJ1-2, with 7 bases aligning to TRBD1. Germline V gene data show CDR1 as SNHLY and CDR2 as FYNNEI. V gave up 7 bases and J gave up 6 bases; unmatched junction bases: 8. The CDR3 spans 13 residues. The CDR3 DNA is TGTGCCAGCATTTCAATTGGACAGGATGGCTACACCTTC. Translating it yields CASISIGQDGYTF.

The chain combines TRBV12-3 or TRBV12-4 with TRBJ1-5; TRBD1 matches 8 bases. CDR3 length: 14 amino acids. V lost 2 bases, J lost 6 bases, and 3 bases stayed unmatched. CDR3 loop: CASSLQTGVQPQHF. The CDR3 nucleotides read TGTGCCAGCAGTTTACAGACAGGGGTTCAGCCCCAGCATTTT.

This chain uses TRBV7-2 with TRBJ1-6; D is undetermined. CDR3 length equals 16 residues. V was pared by 5 bases and J by 4 bases, with 15 bases between. Per germline, CDR1 SGHTA and CDR2 FQGNSA. The CDR3 loop is CASSEDGILYNSPLHF. The CDR3 DNA sequence: TGTGCCAGCAGCGAAGACGGGATCCTTTATAATTCACCCCTCCACTTT. Complete variable domain (other parts from reference TRBV7-2 and TRBJ1-6): GAGVSQSPSNKVTEKGKDVELRCDPISGHTALYWYRQSLGQGLEFLIYFQGNSAPDKSGLPSDRFSAERTGGSVSTLTIQRTQQEDSAVYLCASSEDGILYNSPLHFGNGTRLTVT.

Details on this clonotype: One end of the junction is discordant with germline, which a read error may explain. The chain employs TRBV11-1 and TRBJ1-1; 9 nucleotides agree with TRBD1. Germline-derived CDR1 and CDR2 are SGHAT and FQDESV (reference sequence). This CDR3 is built from 15 residues. The CDR3 loop reads CASSLVDRGKTEAFF. CDR3 coding DNA: TGTGCCAGCAGCTTAGTAGACAGGGGGAAAACTGAGGCTTTCTTT.

This clonotype has a count of ten or more. This chain links TRBV5-1 with TRBJ2-7, with 7 bases fitting TRBD1. Germline CDR1 and CDR2: SGHRS and YFSETQ. V shed 5 bases and J 3 bases; nucleotides not matched to a gene: 8. There are 14 residues in the CDR3. This CDR3 is CASREGDSGYEQYF. CDR3 in DNA: TGCGCCAGCAGGGAAGGGGACAGTGGCTACGAGCAGTACTTC.

CDR3 sequence (DNA): TGCAGCGGATGGGACAGGGGGAACTATGGCTACACCTTC. This translates into CSGWDRGNYGYTF. The chain couples TRBV29-1 to TRBJ1-2; 11 bases align to TRBD1. The CDR3 length is 13 residues. V lost 7 bases and J lost 2; bases outside the gene matches: 3. Germline CDR1 reads SQVTM; CDR2 reads ANQGSEA.

This clonotype was seen just once. The genes are TRBV11-1 and TRBJ1-6; 10 nucleotides match TRBD1. Trimming cost V 4 bases and J 10 bases; bases outside gene matches: 7. The CDR3 has 15 amino acids. In germline, CDR1 is SGHAT, CDR2 FQDESV (reference sequence). The CDR3 nucleotides read TGTGCCAGCAGCTCCGGGACAGGGGATTGGTCACCCCTCCACTTT. As protein: CASSSGTGDWSPLHF.

This clonotype was counted at least ten times. The chain has TRBV15 and TRBJ2-5; possible D gene TRBD1, 5 bases. From germline, CDR1 is LNHNV and CDR2 YYDKDF (reference sequence). The CDR3 consists of 14 residues. Trimming pared 1 base from V and 2 bases from J, leaving 8 bases between. The CDR3 DNA follows: TGTGCCACCAGCAGAGGTGCAGGGCAAGAGACCCAGTACTTC. It translates to CATSRGAGQETQYF.

This chain joins TRBV28 and TRBJ1-1, with TRBD1 matching over 9 bases. CDR1 is MDHEN and CDR2 is SYDVKM in the germline V gene. There are 15 residues in the CDR3. The V and J ends lost 3 bases and 2 bases, in that order; junction bases with no gene match: 4. The CDR3 DNA sequence: TGTGCCAGCAGTTTGTGGGACAGGGATAACACTGAAGCTTTCTTT. This sequence encodes CASSLWDRDNTEAFF. Full variable domain (outside the CDR3, taken from reference TRBV28 and TRBJ1-1): DVKVTQSSRYLVKRTGEKVFLECVQDMDHENMFWYRQDPGLGLRLIYFSYDVKMKEKGDIPEGYSVSREKKERFSLILESASTNQTSMYLCASSLWDRDNTEAFFGQGTRLTVV.

As DNA, the CDR3 is TGTGCCAGCAGCGCCCGCTTGAACACCGGGGAGCTGTTTTTT. It is translated as CASSARLNTGELFF. The chain carries TRBV9 and TRBJ2-2; no reliable D call. The CDR3 is 14 residues long. V was trimmed by 3 bases and J by 1 base, leaving 7 bases between them. Germline CDR1 and CDR2: SGDLS and YYNGEE.

This clonotype was seen a single time. The chain uses TRBV25-1 and TRBJ2-5; 7 bases map to TRBD1. The CDR3 sequence is 15 residues long. V gave up 2 bases and J gave up 4 bases; unmatched junction bases: 7. In germline, CDR1 is MGHDK, CDR2 SYGVNS. CDR3 bases: TGTGCCAGCAGTGAAGAGGGACAGCGTAGAGAGACCCAGTACTTC. As protein: CASSEEGQRRETQYF.

The chain combines TRBV7-2 with TRBJ2-7; D tentatively fits TRBD1 or TRBD2 (5 bases each). CDR1 is SGHTA and CDR2 is FQGNSA in the germline V gene. V lost 4 bases and J lost 2, with 15 bases in between. This CDR3 region has 15 residues. Here the CDR3 DNA reads TGTGCCAGCAGCTGGTCCGGGACGAACACCTACGAGCAGTACTTC. This codes for CASSWSGTNTYEQYF.

The rearrangement uses TRBV29-1 and TRBJ2-7, with 11 bases aligning to TRBD1. This CDR3 has 13 residues. Trimming cost V 4 bases and J 4 bases; bases outside gene matches: 3. Germline CDR1 reads SQVTM; CDR2 reads ANQGSEA. CDR3 loop: CSVVGQGDYEQYF. In DNA, the CDR3 is TGCAGCGTTGTGGGACAGGGGGATTACGAGCAGTACTTC.

In this sample, this clonotype turned up many times. The chain combines TRBV7-9 with TRBJ1-2; D may be TRBD1 (5 bases). The V gene's germline CDR1 is SEHNR and CDR2 FQNEAQ (reference sequence). The CDR3 contains 13 residues. V dropped 7 bases and J dropped 4 bases, with 13 bases sitting between them. The CDR3 region is CASTKSGTYGYTF. CDR3 nucleotides: TGTGCCAGCACCAAGAGCGGGACCTATGGCTACACCTTC.